The 5 T cell receptor beta chains listed next were all sequenced from one sample in a study of shared clonotypes between healthy human individuals. The method was immunoSEQ multiplex PCR; TCRdb's version includes in-frame clones alone and lacks a portion of them. This sample has some 2 million clones, with roughly 94% found just once. The specimen was naive CD4+ T cells sorted from blood. The subset was: CD45RA+ positively selected. Source of these receptors: a man younger than 35 in good health.

The chain has TRBV7-8 and TRBJ1-4; maybe TRBD1 (6 bases). This CDR3 has 12 amino acids. Germline CDR1 and CDR2: SGHVS and FQNEAQ. Trimming removed 4 bases from V and 11 bases from J, with 11 bases in between. The CDR3 loop is CASSYTGLKLFF. CDR3 sequence (DNA): TGTGCCAGCAGCTATACAGGGTTGAAACTGTTTTTT.

The chain couples TRBV4-1 to TRBJ1-5; the D is unclear. With 0 bases removed from V and 7 bases from J, the gap between germline ends came to 13 bases. Germline CDR1 reads MGHRA; CDR2 reads YSYEKL. This CDR3 comprises 15 residues. CDR3 in DNA: TGCGCCAGCAGCCAAGATGGACGGGGTGGCCAGCCCCAGCATTTT. This translates into CASSQDGRGGQPQHF.

This clone was seen more than once but under ten times. V is TRBV6-5 and J is TRBJ1-5, with unresolved D. Between the trimmed V and J ends, which lost 10 bases and 0 bases, there was a span of 10 bases. The CDR3 covers 13 residues. Germline CDR1 MNHEY, CDR2 SVGAGI. CDR3 protein: CATSRYSNQPQHF. Written as DNA, the CDR3 is TGTGCCACCAGCCGTTATAGCAATCAGCCCCAGCATTTT.

This chain connects TRBV2 to TRBJ1-3; D perhaps matches TRBD1 (6 bases). Germline V gene lookup returns CDR1 SNHLY and CDR2 FYNNEI. Trimming removed 7 bases at V and 4 bases at J, with 8 bases between. The CDR3 loop spans 12 amino acids. The CDR3 coding sequence is TGTGCCAGCACTGGACAGGGAAACACCATATATTTT. This encodes CASTGQGNTIYF. Using reference TRBV2 and TRBJ1-3 for the parts outside the CDR3, the full variable domain is EPEVTQTPSHQVTQMGQEVILRCVPISNHLYFYWYRQILGQKVEFLVSFYNNEISEKSEIFDDQFSVERPDGSNFTLKIRSTKLEDSAMYFCASTGQGNTIYFGEGSWLTVV.

V is TRBV4-3 and J is TRBJ2-2; no firm D call. V gave up 0 bases and J gave up 5 bases, with 10 bases separating them. Germline CDR1 LGHNA, CDR2 YSLEER. The CDR3 loop spans 15 amino acids. The CDR3 is CASSQDFSPTGELFF. CDR3 nucleotides: TGCGCCAGCAGCCAAGATTTTAGTCCTACCGGGGAGCTGTTTTTT.